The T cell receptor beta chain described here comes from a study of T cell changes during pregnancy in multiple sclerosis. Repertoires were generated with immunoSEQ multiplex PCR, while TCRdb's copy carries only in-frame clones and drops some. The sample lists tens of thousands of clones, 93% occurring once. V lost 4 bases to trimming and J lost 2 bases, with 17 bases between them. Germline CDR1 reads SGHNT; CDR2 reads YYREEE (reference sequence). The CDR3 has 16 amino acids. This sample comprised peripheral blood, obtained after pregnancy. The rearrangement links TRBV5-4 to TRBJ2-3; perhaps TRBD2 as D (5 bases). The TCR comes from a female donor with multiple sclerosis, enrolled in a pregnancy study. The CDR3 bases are TGTGCCAGCAGCACCAATACTAGAGGTTCCACAGATACGCAGTATTTT. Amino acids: CASSTNTRGSTDTQYF.